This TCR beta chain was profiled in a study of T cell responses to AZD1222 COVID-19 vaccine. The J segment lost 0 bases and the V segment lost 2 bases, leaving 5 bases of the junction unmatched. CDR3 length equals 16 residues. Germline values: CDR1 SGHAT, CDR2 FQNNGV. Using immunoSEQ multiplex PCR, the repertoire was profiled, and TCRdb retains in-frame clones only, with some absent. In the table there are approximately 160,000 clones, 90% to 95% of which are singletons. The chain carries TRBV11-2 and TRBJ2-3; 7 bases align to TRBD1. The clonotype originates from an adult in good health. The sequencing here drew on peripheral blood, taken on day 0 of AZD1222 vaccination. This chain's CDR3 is CASSLLAGGSTDTQYF. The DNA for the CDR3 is TGTGCCAGCAGCTTATTGGCAGGGGGAAGCACAGATACGCAGTATTTT.